This TCR beta chain was profiled in a study of cytomegalovirus exposure and HLA in healthy donors. Primers: 60 Vbeta forward and 13 Jbeta reverse. Per the authors' pipeline: The count from a later analysis was roughly 80 million unique TCR beta chains, roughly 11 million of them shared. Sequenced by immunoSEQ multiplex PCR; TCRdb stores in-frame clones only, minus some. The V and J calls and clone size come from that table; D and trimming were worked out from the DNA. The table includes about 99,000 clones, approximately 66% detected once. A remark on this clone: What it binds is not known.

Study results and caveats: In a later analysis, across HLA loci, associated TCR counts were highest for DRB1, lowest for HLA-C.

From germline, CDR1 is SGHKS and CDR2 YYEKEE (reference sequence). This CDR3 region has 15 residues. Losses at the gene ends were 1 base for V and 1 base for J; bases not matched to a gene: 1. The TCR sequence derives from a woman between 50 and 59 years old in good health and CMV-seronegative. The sample taken for sequencing was PBMCs. This chain connects TRBV5-5 to TRBJ2-3, with 9 nucleotides matching TRBD2. The CDR3 is CASSLLAGGTDTQYF. The CDR3 coding sequence is TGTGCCAGCAGCTTGTTAGCGGGGGGCACAGATACGCAGTATTTT.